This TCR beta chain came from a study of blood T cell repertoires in COVID-19. Libraries were prepared by immunoSEQ multiplex PCR; TCRdb keeps only in-frame clonotypes and omits some of them. The table records 350,000 to 400,000 clones, about 90% of them present only once. This clone was detected a few times. V lost 4 bases, J lost 9 bases, and 14 bases stayed unmatched. The CDR3 has 16 amino acids. Germline-derived CDR1 and CDR2 are MNHEY and SVGAGI. Sequencing was done on a sample of PBMCs or T cells enriched from blood (not recorded which). This receptor was obtained from a woman in her twenties or thirties who had recovered from COVID-19. The chain recombines TRBV6-5 with TRBJ2-1, with 8 bases fitting TRBD1. The CDR3 protein is CASSSPDRTGSGEQFF. Here the CDR3 DNA reads TGTGCCAGCAGTTCTCCAGATAGGACAGGGTCGGGTGAGCAGTTCTTC.